Described below is a single T cell receptor beta chain sequence and its context. Antigen unknown. Isolation of PBMCs gave at least 7 million cells per sample. Alongside a J-beta primer mix, a sample-barcoded 5' primer served in a second PCR lasting about 6 to 12 cycles. TCRdb processed the 5' RACE reads anew with MiXCR; each CDR3 protein has one entry. Counted here are approximately 900,000 distinct CDR3 sequences, around 46% occurring once; the ten biggest clones make up around 15%. The data originate from a study of blood T cells in healthy people across ages. Whole-study findings and limits: The study found more naive CD4+ cells and higher diversity in long-lived than aged donors.

V lost 3 bases, J lost 6 bases, and 13 bases lay in between. CDR1 LNHNV and CDR2 YYDKDF come from the germline V gene (reference sequence). The CDR3 contains 14 residues. This rearrangement joins TRBV15 to TRBJ2-3; no clear D. The sequenced sample was blood. This sequence was found in a man under 40 in good health. This CDR3 reads CATSSQVASDTQYF. The CDR3 nucleotides read TGTGCCACCAGCAGCCAGGTGGCGTCCGATACGCAGTATTTT.